This entry lists 5 T cell receptor beta chains sequenced from one sample in a study of human T cells and chemical hapten exposure. Time point indicated: pre-sensitization, week 0. Noted treatment: therapeutic diphenylcyclopropenone sensitization with weekly scalp DPC. TCRdb analysed the RACE reads with MiXCR anew, one entry per CDR3 protein. Of around 120,000 distinct CDR3 sequences in the sample, roughly 13% were seen once. Sample: whole blood, taken in connection with sensitization to the hapten diphenylcyclopropenone (DPC). The receptors originated from a woman between 18 and 30 years old with alopecia areata. Some clones in this sample may be carry-over from other donors' samples.

This clonotype appeared a few times. V and J are TRBV7-9 and TRBJ1-1; D not certain. CDR1 and CDR2 (germline): SEHNR, FQNEAQ (reference sequence). The CDR3 spans 12 residues. V was clipped by 4 bases and J by 7 bases, with 10 bases between them. The CDR3 spells CASSSGGIEAFF. The CDR3 DNA reads as TGTGCCAGCAGCTCCGGAGGTATTGAAGCTTTCTTT.

The chain uses TRBV10-2 and TRBJ2-2; TRBD1 agrees at 9 bases. Trimming removed 5 bases from V and 6 bases from J; junction bases left unmatched: 7. The CDR3 is 15 residues long. CDR1 and CDR2 from the germline V gene are WSHSY and SAAADI. In nucleotides, the CDR3 is TGCGCCAGCAGTTCCACGTGGACAGGGGCCGGGGAGCTGTTTTTT. It is translated as CASSSTWTGAGELFF.

This clonotype occurred a few times. The J gene is TRBJ2-1, the V gene TRBV29-1; TRBD1 matches 9 bases. V gave up 5 bases and J gave up 4 bases; unmatched junction bases: 12. This CDR3 is built from 16 residues. CDR1 and CDR2 from the germline V gene are SQVTM and ANQGSEA. CDR3 in amino acids: CSVYSPGTGPYNEQFF. In DNA form, the CDR3 reads TGCAGCGTTTACTCCCCCGGGACAGGGCCTTACAATGAGCAGTTCTTC.

This clonotype was seen more than once but under ten times. V usage is TRBV19 and J usage is TRBJ1-2, with D possibly being TRBD1 (5 bases). V was trimmed by 4 bases and J by 1 base, leaving 19 bases between them. The CDR3 is made up of 17 amino acids. Germline CDR1 and CDR2: LNHDA and SQIVND (reference sequence). DNA for the CDR3: TGTGCCAGTAGTAGGCCCTTGGGGACGGATTTTAACTATGGCTACACCTTC. Translated, it gives CASSRPLGTDFNYGYTF.

The rearrangement links TRBV4-3 to TRBJ2-3; 7 nucleotides agree with TRBD1. V gave up 0 bases and J gave up 0 bases; unmatched junction bases: 6. The germline CDR1 and CDR2 sequences are LGHNA and YSLEER. The CDR3 runs 17 residues. The CDR3 DNA sequence: TGCGCCAGCAGCCAAGATCAGGGGACAGCTAGCACAGATACGCAGTATTTT. It encodes CASSQDQGTASTDTQYF.